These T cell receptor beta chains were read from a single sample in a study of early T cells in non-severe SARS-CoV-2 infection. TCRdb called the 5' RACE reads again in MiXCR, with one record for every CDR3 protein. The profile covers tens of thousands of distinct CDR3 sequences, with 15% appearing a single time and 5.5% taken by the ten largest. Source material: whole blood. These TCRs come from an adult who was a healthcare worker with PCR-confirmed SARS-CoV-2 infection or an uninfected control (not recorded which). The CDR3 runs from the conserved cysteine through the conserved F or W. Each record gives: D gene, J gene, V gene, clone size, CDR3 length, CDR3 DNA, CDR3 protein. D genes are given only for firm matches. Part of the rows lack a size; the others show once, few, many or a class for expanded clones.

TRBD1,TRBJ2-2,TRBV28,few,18,TGTGCCAGCAGTTACAGACAGGGGCGGTATTATGCCACCGGGGAGCTGTTTTTT,CASSYRQGRYYATGELFF
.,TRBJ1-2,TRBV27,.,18,TGTGCCAGCAGTTTCATTTTTCCAGGCCGAGGTTCCCTTTATGGCTACACCTTC,CASSFIFPGRGSLYGYTF
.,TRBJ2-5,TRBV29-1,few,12,TGCAGCGTCTGGCGGGGTGAAGAGACCCAGTACTTC,CSVWRGEETQYF
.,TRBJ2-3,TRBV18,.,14,TGTGCCAGCTCACCGTATCAGGAGGCAGATACGCAGTATTTT,CASSPYQEADTQYF
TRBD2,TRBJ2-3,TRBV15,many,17,TGTGCCACCAGCACAGGACTAGCGGGAGGGCCGGAAGATACGCAGTATTTT,CATSTGLAGGPEDTQYF
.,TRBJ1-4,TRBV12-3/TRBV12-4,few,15,TGTGCCAGCAGTTTAGGACAGATGCCTGGCGAAAAACTGTTTTTT,CASSLGQMPGEKLFF
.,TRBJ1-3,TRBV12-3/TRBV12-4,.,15,TGTGCCAGCAGTTATACAGGGTTCTCTGGAAACACCATATATTTT,CASSYTGFSGNTIYF
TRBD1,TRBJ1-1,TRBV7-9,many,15,TGTGCCAGCAGCTTTCGGTCGACAGGGGTCTCTGAAGCTTTCTTT,CASSFRSTGVSEAFF
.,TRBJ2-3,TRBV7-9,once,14,TGTGCCAGCAGCGGCCGCCGGACCCCAGATACGCAGTATTTT,CASSGRRTPDTQYF
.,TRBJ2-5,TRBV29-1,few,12,TGCAGCGTTGTGGCAGGGCGCGAGACCCAGTACTTC,CSVVAGRETQYF
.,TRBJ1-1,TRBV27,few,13,TGTGCCAGCAGTTTTTTCGAGGACACTGAAGCTTTCTTT,CASSFFEDTEAFF
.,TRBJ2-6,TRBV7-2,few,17,TGTGCCAGCAGGATTAAGGGTTTGGGTACTGGGGCCAACGTCCTGACTTTC,CASRIKGLGTGANVLTF
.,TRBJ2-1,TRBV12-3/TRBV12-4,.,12,TGTGCCAGCAGGAGGGTCGAGAATGAGCAGTTCTTC,CASRRVENEQFF
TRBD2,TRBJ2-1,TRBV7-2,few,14,TGTGCCAGCAGCTTTGGACTAGCGGACAATGAGCAGTTCTTC,CASSFGLADNEQFF
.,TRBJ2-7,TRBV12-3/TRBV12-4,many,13,TGTGCCAGCAGCTGGGACGGCGACCACGAGCAGTACTTC,CASSWDGDHEQYF
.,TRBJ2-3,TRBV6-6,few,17,TGTGCCAGCAGTCGACTCGACCGGACGACAAGCACAGATACGCAGTATTTT,CASSRLDRTTSTDTQYF
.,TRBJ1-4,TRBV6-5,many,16,TGTGCCAGCAGATGGGCGGGGGGCGCTTCTAATGAAAAACTGTTTTTT,CASRWAGGASNEKLFF
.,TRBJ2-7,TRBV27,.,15,TGTGCCAGCAGTTCAGCAAGACGTCCTCTCTACGAGCAGTACTTC,CASSSARRPLYEQYF
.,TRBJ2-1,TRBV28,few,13,TGTGCCAGCAGTTTACTCCCCGAGGGTGAGCAGTTCTTC,CASSLLPEGEQFF